This entry describes one TCR beta chain. Per the germline V gene, CDR1 is LNHDA and CDR2 is SQIVND (reference sequence). The CDR3 totals 16 residues. V was cut by 3 bases and J by 6 bases, with 18 bases left in between. TCRdb's table, derived via immunoSEQ multiplex PCR, lists solely in-frame clones and lacks some. Seen here are some 700,000 clones, about 90% observed once, and the top ten hold about 33%. The data were taken from a study of shared clonotypes between healthy human individuals. The sequence derives from a man younger than 30 in good health. Some clones in this sample may be carry-over from other donors' samples. The chain has TRBV19 and TRBJ1-5, with D maybe TRBD1 (6 bases). The sequenced material came from memory CD8+ T cells from PBMCs. Subset meaning: CD45RO+ cells pooled with CCR7-negative TemRA cells. CDR3 bases: TGTGCCAGTAGTATTTTTTTTTCGGGGGGCGGTCAGCCCCAGCATTTT. Encoded protein: CASSIFFSGGGQPQHF.